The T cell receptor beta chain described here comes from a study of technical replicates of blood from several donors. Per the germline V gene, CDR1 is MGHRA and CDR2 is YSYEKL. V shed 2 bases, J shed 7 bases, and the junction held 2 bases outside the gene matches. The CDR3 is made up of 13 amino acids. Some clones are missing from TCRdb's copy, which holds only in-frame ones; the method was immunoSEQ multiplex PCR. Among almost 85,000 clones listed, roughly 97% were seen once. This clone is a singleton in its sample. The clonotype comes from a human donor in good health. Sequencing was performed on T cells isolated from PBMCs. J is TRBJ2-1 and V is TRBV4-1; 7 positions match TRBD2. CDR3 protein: CASSQTGGNEQFF. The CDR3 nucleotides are TGCGCCAGCAGCCAAACGGGAGGAAATGAGCAGTTCTTC.